Listed below are T cell receptor beta chains from one sample, sequenced in a study of blood T cell repertoires in COVID-19. Using immunoSEQ multiplex PCR, the repertoire was profiled, and TCRdb retains in-frame clones only, with some absent. The sample yields 310,000 or so clones, approximately 86% seen once. The sequencing sample was made of peripheral blood. The source of these receptors is a woman aged 30 to 39 who had recovered from COVID-19. Each CDR3 is given with its conserved first and last residue. Fields, in order: D gene, J gene, V gene, CDR3 protein, CDR3 DNA. D genes are given only for firm matches.

TRBD1 | TRBJ1-5 | TRBV30 | CAWSGQGVRQPQHF | TGTGCCTGGTCGGGACAGGGGGTTCGCCAGCCCCAGCATTTT
TRBD2 | TRBJ2-3 | TRBV6-5 | CASTFSGESTDTQYF | TGTGCCAGCACCTTTAGCGGGGAAAGCACAGATACGCAGTATTTT
. | TRBJ1-1 | TRBV11-2 | CASSLVGGGAFF | TGTGCCAGCAGCTTAGTCGGGGGGGGAGCTTTCTTT
. | TRBJ2-5 | TRBV7-2 | CASSSGATRGETQYF | TGTGCCAGCAGCTCAGGGGCTACCCGAGGGGAGACCCAGTACTTC
TRBD1 | TRBJ1-2 | TRBV30 | CAWSKRDRRYGRGYTF | TGTGCCTGGAGTAAAAGGGACAGGCGCTATGGTCGTGGCTACACCTTC
TRBD1 | TRBJ1-3 | TRBV5-1 | CASSLRQGALGNTIYF | TGCGCCAGCAGCTTGAGACAGGGGGCACTGGGAAACACCATATATTTT
TRBD2 | TRBJ2-5 | TRBV27 | CASSTAGGGTQYF | TGTGCCAGCAGTACTGCGGGGGGTGGGACCCAGTACTTC
. | TRBJ2-5 | TRBV27 | CASSPLKDYEETQYF | TGTGCCAGCAGTCCGCTGAAGGACTATGAAGAGACCCAGTACTTC
TRBD2 | TRBJ2-1 | TRBV19 | CASTGGVAGAVSSYNEQFF | TGTGCCAGTACCGGGGGGGTAGCGGGAGCGGTGAGCTCCTACAATGAGCAGTTCTTC
TRBD1 | TRBJ1-2 | TRBV29-1 | CSARLRDRAGYTF | TGCAGCGCCCGCCTCCGGGACAGGGCTGGCTACACCTTC
TRBD2 | TRBJ2-7 | TRBV29-1 | CSVGSGGNYEQYF | TGCAGCGTTGGTAGCGGGGGCAACTACGAGCAGTACTTC
. | TRBJ1-2 | TRBV27 | CASSAPQGGYTF | TGTGCCAGCAGTGCCCCACAGGGTGGCTACACCTTC
TRBD2 | TRBJ2-7 | TRBV19 | CASSITGGAYEQYF | TGTGCCAGTAGTATCACCGGGGGGGCCTACGAGCAGTACTTC
TRBD2 | TRBJ2-2 | TRBV6-4 | CASSDEGLAPTGELFF | TGTGCCAGCAGTGACGAGGGACTAGCACCAACCGGGGAGCTGTTTTTT
TRBD2 | TRBJ2-5 | TRBV4-2 | CASSQEGLAGGRQETQYF | TGTGCCAGCAGCCAAGAGGGACTAGCGGGAGGGCGGCAAGAGACCCAGTACTTC